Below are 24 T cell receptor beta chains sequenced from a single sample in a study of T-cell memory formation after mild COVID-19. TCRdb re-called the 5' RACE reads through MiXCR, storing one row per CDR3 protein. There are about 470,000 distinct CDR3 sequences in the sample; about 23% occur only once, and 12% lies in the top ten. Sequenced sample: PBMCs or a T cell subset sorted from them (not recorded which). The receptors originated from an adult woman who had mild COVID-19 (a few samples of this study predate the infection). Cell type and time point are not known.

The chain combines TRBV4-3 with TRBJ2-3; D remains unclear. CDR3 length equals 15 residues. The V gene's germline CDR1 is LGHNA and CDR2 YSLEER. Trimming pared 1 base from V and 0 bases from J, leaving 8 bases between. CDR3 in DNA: TGCGCCAGCAGCCAAGGGGGTACTAGCACAGATACGCAGTATTTT. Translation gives CASSQGGTSTDTQYF.

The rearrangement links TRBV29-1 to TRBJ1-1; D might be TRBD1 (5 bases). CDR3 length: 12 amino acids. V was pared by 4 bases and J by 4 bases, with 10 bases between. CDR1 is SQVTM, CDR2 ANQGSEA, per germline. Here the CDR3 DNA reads TGCAGCGTTGCGCAGGGAGGCACTGAAGCTTTCTTT. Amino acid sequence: CSVAQGGTEAFF.

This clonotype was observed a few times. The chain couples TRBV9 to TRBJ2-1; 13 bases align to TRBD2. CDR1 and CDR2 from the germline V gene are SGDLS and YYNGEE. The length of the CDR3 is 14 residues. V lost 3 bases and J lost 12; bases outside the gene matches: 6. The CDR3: CASSGTSGSTGQFF. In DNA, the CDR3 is TGTGCCAGCAGCGGGACTAGCGGGAGCACCGGGCAGTTCTTC.

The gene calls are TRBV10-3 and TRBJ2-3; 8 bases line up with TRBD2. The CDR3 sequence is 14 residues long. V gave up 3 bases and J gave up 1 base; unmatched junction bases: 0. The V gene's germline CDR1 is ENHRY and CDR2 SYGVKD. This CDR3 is CAISEAGGTDTQYF. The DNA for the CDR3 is TGTGCCATCAGTGAAGCGGGGGGCACAGATACGCAGTATTTT.

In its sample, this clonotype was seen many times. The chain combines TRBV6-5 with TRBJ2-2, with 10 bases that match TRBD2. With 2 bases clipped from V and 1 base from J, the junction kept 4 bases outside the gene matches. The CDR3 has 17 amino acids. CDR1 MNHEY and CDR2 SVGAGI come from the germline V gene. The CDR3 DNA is TGTGCCAGCAGTTACGGGACTAGCGTCATGAACACCGGGGAGCTGTTTTTT. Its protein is CASSYGTSVMNTGELFF.

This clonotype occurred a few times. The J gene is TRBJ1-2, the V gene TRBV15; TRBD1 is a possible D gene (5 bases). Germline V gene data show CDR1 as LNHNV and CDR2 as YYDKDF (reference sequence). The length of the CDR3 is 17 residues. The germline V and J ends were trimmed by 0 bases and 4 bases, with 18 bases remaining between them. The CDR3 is CATSRDHLTGGGYGYTF. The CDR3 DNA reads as TGTGCCACCAGCAGAGATCATCTAACCGGCGGGGGCTATGGCTACACCTTC. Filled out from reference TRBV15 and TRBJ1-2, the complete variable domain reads DAMVIQNPRYQVTQFGKPVTLSCSQTLNHNVMYWYQQKSSQAPKLLFHYYDKDFNNEADTPDNFQSRRPNTSFCFLDIRSPGLGDTAMYLCATSRDHLTGGGYGYTFGSGTRLTVV.

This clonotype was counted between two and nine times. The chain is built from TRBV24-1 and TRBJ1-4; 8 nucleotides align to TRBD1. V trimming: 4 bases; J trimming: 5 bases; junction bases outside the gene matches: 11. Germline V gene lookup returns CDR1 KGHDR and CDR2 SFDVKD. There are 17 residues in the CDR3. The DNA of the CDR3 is TGTGCCACCAGTGACCCTCCTAACGGACAGGGCAATGAAAAACTGTTTTTT. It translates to CATSDPPNGQGNEKLFF.

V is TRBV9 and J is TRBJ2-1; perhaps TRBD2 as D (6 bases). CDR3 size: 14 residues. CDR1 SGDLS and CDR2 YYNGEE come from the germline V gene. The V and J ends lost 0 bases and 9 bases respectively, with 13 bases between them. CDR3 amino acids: CASSVGGGEVEQFF. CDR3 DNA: TGTGCCAGCAGCGTAGGGGGCGGGGAGGTTGAGCAGTTCTTC.

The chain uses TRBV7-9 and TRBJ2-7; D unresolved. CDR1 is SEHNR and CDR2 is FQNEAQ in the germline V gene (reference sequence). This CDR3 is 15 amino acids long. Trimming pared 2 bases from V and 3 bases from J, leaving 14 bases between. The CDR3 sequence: CASSLFSGQIYEQYF. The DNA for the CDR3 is TGTGCCAGCAGCTTATTTTCTGGGCAAATCTACGAGCAGTACTTC.

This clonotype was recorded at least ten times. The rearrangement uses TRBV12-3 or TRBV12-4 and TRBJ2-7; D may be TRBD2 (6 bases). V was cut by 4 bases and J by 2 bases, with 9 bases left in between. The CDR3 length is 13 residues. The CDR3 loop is CASSSGSTYEQYF. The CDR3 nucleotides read TGTGCCAGCAGTTCCGGGAGCACCTACGAGCAGTACTTC.

Here the CDR3 reads CASSPTYYEQYF. CDR3 in DNA: TGTGCCAGCAGCCCTACTTACTACGAGCAGTACTTC. The chain combines TRBV14 with TRBJ2-7; D not certain. With 4 bases removed from V and 3 bases from J, the gap between germline ends came to 7 bases. The V gene's germline CDR1 is SGHDN and CDR2 FVKESK. This CDR3 contains 12 residues.

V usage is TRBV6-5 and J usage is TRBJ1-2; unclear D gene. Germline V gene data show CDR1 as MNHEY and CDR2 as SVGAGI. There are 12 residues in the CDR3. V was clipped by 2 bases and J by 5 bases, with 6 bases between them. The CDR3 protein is CASSYGSYGYTF. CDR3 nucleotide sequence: TGTGCCAGCAGTTACGGGTCTTATGGCTACACCTTC.

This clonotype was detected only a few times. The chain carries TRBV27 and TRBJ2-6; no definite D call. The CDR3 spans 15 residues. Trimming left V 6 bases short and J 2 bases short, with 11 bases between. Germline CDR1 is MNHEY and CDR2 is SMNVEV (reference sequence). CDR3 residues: CASREVGTGANVLTF. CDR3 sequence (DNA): TGTGCCAGCAGAGAGGTGGGCACTGGGGCCAACGTCCTGACTTTC.

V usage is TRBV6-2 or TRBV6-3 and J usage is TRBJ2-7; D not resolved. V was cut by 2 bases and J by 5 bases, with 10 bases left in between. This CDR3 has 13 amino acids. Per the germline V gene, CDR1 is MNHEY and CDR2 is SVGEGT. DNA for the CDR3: TGTGCCAGCAGTTACGGGCATAGGGACGAGCAGTACTTC. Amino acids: CASSYGHRDEQYF.

The CDR3 nucleotides are TGTGCCAGCAGCCGCCTATACAATGAGCAGTTCTTC. Its translation is CASSRLYNEQFF. V usage is TRBV6-2 or TRBV6-3 and J usage is TRBJ2-1; D not resolved. Germline lookup yields CDR1 MNHEY and CDR2 SVGEGT. CDR3 length equals 12 residues. V dropped 6 bases and J dropped 4 bases, with 7 bases sitting between them.

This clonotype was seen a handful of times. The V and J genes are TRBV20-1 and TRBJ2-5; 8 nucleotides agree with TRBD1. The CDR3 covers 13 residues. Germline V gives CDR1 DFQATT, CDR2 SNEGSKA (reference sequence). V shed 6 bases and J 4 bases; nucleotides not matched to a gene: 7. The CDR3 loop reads CSASDRARETQYF. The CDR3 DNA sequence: TGCAGTGCGTCGGACAGGGCGCGAGAGACCCAGTACTTC.

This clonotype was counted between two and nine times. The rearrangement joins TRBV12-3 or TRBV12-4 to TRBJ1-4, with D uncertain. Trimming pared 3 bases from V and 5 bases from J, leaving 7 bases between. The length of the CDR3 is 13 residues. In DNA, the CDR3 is TGTGCCAGCAGTTTCGGGTGGAATGAAAAACTGTTTTTT. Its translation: CASSFGWNEKLFF.

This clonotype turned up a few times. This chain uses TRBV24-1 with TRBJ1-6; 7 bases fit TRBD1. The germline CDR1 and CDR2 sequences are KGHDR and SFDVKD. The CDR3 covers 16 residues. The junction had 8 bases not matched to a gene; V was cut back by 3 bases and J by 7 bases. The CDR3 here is CATSDGRGRGNSPLHF. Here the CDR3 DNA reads TGTGCCACCAGTGATGGCCGGGGCAGGGGGAATTCACCCCTCCACTTT.

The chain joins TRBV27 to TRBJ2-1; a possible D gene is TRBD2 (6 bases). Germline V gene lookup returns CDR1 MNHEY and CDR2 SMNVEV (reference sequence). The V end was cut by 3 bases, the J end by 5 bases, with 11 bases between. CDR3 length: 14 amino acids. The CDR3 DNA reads TGTGCCAGCAGTTTGTCCGGGAGAGACAATGAGCAGTTCTTC. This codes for CASSLSGRDNEQFF.

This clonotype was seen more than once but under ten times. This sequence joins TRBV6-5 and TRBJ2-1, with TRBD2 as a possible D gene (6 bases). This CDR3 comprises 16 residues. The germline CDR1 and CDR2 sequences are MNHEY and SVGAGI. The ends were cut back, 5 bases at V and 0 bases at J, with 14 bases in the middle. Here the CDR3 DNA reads TGTGCCAGCAGTCCGGGAGCGGATAGCTCCTACAATGAGCAGTTCTTC. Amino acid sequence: CASSPGADSSYNEQFF.

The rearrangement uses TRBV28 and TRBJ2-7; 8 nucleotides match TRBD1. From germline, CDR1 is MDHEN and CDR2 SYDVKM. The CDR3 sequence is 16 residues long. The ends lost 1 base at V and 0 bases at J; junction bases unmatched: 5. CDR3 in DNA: TGTGCCAGCAGTTTATATCCAGGACAGGGCTCCTACGAGCAGTACTTC. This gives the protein CASSLYPGQGSYEQYF.

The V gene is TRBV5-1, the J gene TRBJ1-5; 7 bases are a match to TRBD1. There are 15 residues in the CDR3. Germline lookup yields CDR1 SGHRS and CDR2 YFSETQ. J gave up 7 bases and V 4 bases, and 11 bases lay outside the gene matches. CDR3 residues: CASSQTGLKGQPQHF. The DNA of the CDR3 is TGCGCCAGCAGCCAGACAGGGCTAAAGGGGCAGCCCCAGCATTTT.

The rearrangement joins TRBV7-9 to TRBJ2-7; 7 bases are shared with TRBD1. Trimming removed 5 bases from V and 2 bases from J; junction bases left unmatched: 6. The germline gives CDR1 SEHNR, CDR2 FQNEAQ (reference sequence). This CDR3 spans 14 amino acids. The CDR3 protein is CASSARQGAYEQYF. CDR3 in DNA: TGTGCCAGCAGCGCCCGACAGGGAGCCTACGAGCAGTACTTC.

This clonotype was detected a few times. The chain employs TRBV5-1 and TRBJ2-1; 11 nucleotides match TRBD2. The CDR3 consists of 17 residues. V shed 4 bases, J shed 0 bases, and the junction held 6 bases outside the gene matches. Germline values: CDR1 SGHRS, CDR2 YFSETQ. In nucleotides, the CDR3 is TGCGCCAGCAGCGTCGGGACTAGCGGATTCTCCTACAATGAGCAGTTCTTC. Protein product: CASSVGTSGFSYNEQFF.